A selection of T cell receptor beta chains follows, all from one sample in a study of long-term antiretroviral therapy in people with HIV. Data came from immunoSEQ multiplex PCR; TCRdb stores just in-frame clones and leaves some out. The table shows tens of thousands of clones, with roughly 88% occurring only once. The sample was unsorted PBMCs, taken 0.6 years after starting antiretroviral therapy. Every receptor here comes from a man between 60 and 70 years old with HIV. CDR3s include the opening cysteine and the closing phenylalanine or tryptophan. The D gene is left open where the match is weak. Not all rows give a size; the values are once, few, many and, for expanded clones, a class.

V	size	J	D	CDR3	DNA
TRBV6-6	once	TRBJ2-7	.	CASRGSHSYEQYF	TGTGCCAGCCGGGGCAGCCACTCCTACGAGCAGTACTTC
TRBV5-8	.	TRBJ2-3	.	CASSLVRASVGPDTQYF	TGTGCCAGCAGCTTGGTGCGGGCTAGCGTAGGGCCAGATACGCAGTATTTT
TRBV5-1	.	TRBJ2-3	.	CASSGSTDTQYF	TGCGCCAGCAGCGGTAGCACAGATACGCAGTATTTT
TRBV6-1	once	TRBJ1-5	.	CASSISSNQPQHF	TGTGCCAGCAGCATTTCTAGCAATCAGCCCCAGCATTTT
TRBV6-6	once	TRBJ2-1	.	CASRPPLGVGYNEQFF	TGTGCCAGCAGACCCCCTCTGGGAGTGGGCTACAATGAGCAGTTCTTC
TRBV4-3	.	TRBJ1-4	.	CASSQAGGRAKLFF	TGCGCCAGCAGCCAAGCCGGGGGGCGCGCAAAACTGTTTTTT
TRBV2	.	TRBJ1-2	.	CASSVSRGEGYTF	TGTGCCAGCAGTGTCAGCAGAGGTGAGGGCTACACCTTC
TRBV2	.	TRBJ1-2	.	CASGQPGNYGYTF	TGTGCCAGCGGACAGCCCGGGAACTATGGCTACACCTTC
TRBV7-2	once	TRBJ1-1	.	CASRAGSQGYTEAFF	TGTGCCAGCAGGGCAGGGTCCCAAGGTTACACTGAAGCTTTCTTT
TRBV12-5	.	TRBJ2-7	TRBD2	CASRSGGASYEQYF	TGTGCTAGTCGATCGGGGGGGGCGTCCTACGAGCAGTACTTC
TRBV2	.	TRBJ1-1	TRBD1	CASSEAQGRTTEAFF	TGTGCCAGCAGTGAAGCACAGGGGCGAACAACTGAAGCTTTCTTT
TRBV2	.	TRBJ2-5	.	CASSEMEGETQYF	TGTGCCAGCAGTGAAATGGAGGGGGAGACCCAGTACTTC
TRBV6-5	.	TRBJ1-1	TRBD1	CASTEVRGLTEAFF	TGTGCCAGCACCGAGGTGAGGGGGCTTACTGAAGCTTTCTTT
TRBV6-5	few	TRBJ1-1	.	CASSQRTGLEAFF	TGTGCCAGCAGCCAAAGAACAGGGTTAGAAGCTTTCTTT
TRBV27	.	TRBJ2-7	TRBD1	CASTGTGAGGNEQYF	TGTGCCAGCACTGGTACCGGTGCAGGGGGCAACGAGCAGTACTTC
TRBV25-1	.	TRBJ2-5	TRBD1	CASSPRTGAETQYF	TGTGCCAGCAGTCCTAGGACAGGGGCAGAGACCCAGTACTTC
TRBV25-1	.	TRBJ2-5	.	CASRPTALGGTQYF	TGTGCCAGCAGGCCGACAGCCCTAGGTGGGACCCAGTACTTC
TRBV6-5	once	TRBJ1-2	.	CASSRLGLGYGYTF	TGTGCCAGCAGTCGCTTAGGGCTCGGCTATGGCTACACCTTC
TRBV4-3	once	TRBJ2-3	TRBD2	CASSQEIPVGSGGGRTDTQYF	TGCGCCAGCAGCCAAGAGATCCCTGTCGGTAGCGGGGGGGGGCGAACAGATACGCAGTATTTT
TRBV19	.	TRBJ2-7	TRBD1	CASSRQGASYEQYF	TGTGCCAGTAGCAGACAGGGGGCCTCCTACGAGCAGTACTTC
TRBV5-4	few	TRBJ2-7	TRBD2	CASSLGGTSGSLEQYF	TGTGCCAGCAGCTTGGGAGGGACTAGCGGGAGTCTCGAGCAGTACTTC
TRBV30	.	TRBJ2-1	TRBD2	CAWRGLAGLTNEQFF	TGTGCCTGGAGGGGACTAGCGGGATTGACGAATGAGCAGTTCTTC
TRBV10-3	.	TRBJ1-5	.	CAIQPAASNQPQHF	TGTGCCATCCAACCCGCGGCGAGCAATCAGCCCCAGCATTTT